A selection of T cell receptor beta chains follows, all from one sample in a study of blood T cell repertoires in COVID-19. Using immunoSEQ multiplex PCR, the repertoire was profiled, and TCRdb retains in-frame clones only, with some absent. The sample shows 200,000 to 250,000 clones, approximately 85% of them seen only once. Sequenced: peripheral blood. The receptors shown here come from a man in his forties or fifties with acute or convalescent COVID-19. Each CDR3 is given with its conserved first and last residue. A D gene is named only where the DNA matches it firmly. For some rows the clone size is stated as once, few or many, or as a class when expanded; others skip it.

d_call j_call clone_size v_call cdr3_aa cdr3_nt
TRBD1 TRBJ1-4 few TRBV19 CASTVGQGELGEKLFF TGTGCCAGTACAGTCGGACAGGGGGAACTAGGGGAAAAACTGTTTTTT
NA TRBJ1-3 NA TRBV5-1 CASSSGQMNSGNTIYF TGCGCCAGCAGCAGCGGACAGATGAACTCTGGAAACACCATATATTTT
NA TRBJ1-1 NA TRBV9 CASSARGNTEAFF TGTGCCAGCAGCGCCCGGGGAAACACTGAAGCTTTCTTT
NA TRBJ1-6 NA TRBV11-1 CASRIGRSGNSPLHF TGTGCCAGCAGGATAGGGAGGTCTGGCAATTCACCCCTCCACTTT
NA TRBJ2-7 NA TRBV2 CASSESNYEQYF TGTGCCAGCAGTGAATCCAACTACGAGCAGTACTTC
NA TRBJ1-2 NA TRBV15 CATGTSSTGGYTF TGTGCCACCGGGACATCCTCCACTGGGGGCTACACCTTC
NA TRBJ1-4 NA TRBV4-1 CASQGVTNEKLFF TGCGCCAGCCAAGGGGTAACTAATGAAAAACTGTTTTTT
TRBD1 TRBJ1-3 NA TRBV6-6 CASSPGQSFSGNTIYF TGTGCCAGCAGTCCGGGACAGTCCTTCTCTGGAAACACCATATATTTT
NA TRBJ1-6 NA TRBV7-2 CASSLASSYNSPLHF TGTGCCAGCAGCTTAGCGAGCTCCTATAATTCACCCCTCCACTTT
NA TRBJ1-2 NA TRBV3-1/TRBV3-2 CASSQGGQVWYGYTF TGTGCCAGCAGCCAGGGGGGGCAGGTGTGGTATGGCTACACCTTC
NA TRBJ1-1 NA TRBV5-5 CASSLYSHPNTEAFF TGTGCCAGCAGCTTGTACAGCCACCCGAACACTGAAGCTTTCTTT
NA TRBJ2-6 NA TRBV30 CAWTTASGANVLTF TGTGCCTGGACGACAGCCTCTGGGGCCAACGTCCTGACTTTC
NA TRBJ2-3 NA TRBV6-5 CASSYTNRGGTDTQYF TGTGCCAGCAGTTACACCAATCGGGGAGGCACAGATACGCAGTATTTT
NA TRBJ1-6 NA TRBV19 CASTRQDYNSPLHF TGTGCCAGTACTAGACAGGATTATAATTCACCCCTCCACTTT
NA TRBJ1-1 NA TRBV4-1 CASSLRTENTEAFF TGCGCCAGCAGCCTTAGGACAGAGAACACTGAAGCTTTCTTT
NA TRBJ1-2 NA TRBV6-5 CASSYSGGYGYTF TGTGCCAGCAGTTACTCGGGGGGTTATGGCTACACCTTC
TRBD1 TRBJ2-2 few TRBV4-1 CASSPGTGGKGGELFF TGCGCCAGCAGCCCTGGGACAGGGGGCAAGGGCGGGGAGCTGTTTTTT
NA TRBJ2-1 NA TRBV7-3 CASSLNRDLYNEQFF TGTGCCAGCAGCTTAAATCGGGACTTATACAATGAGCAGTTCTTC
TRBD1 TRBJ1-2 NA TRBV7-9 CASSLVWTGLDYGYTF TGTGCCAGCAGCTTAGTTTGGACAGGACTTGACTATGGCTACACCTTC
TRBD1 TRBJ1-2 NA TRBV2 CASSDMDRVYGYTF TGTGCCAGCAGTGATATGGACAGGGTTTATGGCTACACCTTC
NA TRBJ1-6 NA TRBV29-1 CSVQDRGNSPLHF TGCAGCGTTCAAGATCGGGGGAATTCACCCCTCCACTTT
NA TRBJ1-1 NA TRBV2 CASRGGSEAFF TGTGCCAGCAGAGGGGGATCTGAAGCTTTCTTT